These 25 T cell receptor beta chains were sequenced from one sample in a study of blood T cell repertoires in COVID-19. Generated by immunoSEQ multiplex PCR, the TCRdb table keeps only in-frame clones and is missing some. The table includes around 130,000 clones, 84% detected once. The sample consisted of peripheral blood. Every receptor here comes from a man aged 30-40 years with COVID-19, enrolled during active disease.

This rearrangement joins TRBV7-6 to TRBJ1-5; D may be TRBD1 (5 bases). The germline V and J ends were trimmed by 5 bases and 5 bases, with 10 bases remaining between them. This CDR3 contains 13 residues. Germline CDR1 is SGHVS and CDR2 is FNYEAQ. For the CDR3, the DNA is TGTGCCAGCAGCCCTTCGGGGGATCAGCCCCAGCATTTT. Translated: CASSPSGDQPQHF.

In this sample, this clone turned up a few times. The chain combines TRBV5-1 with TRBJ2-7, with 9 bases lining up with TRBD1. The CDR3 is 13 residues long. The V segment lost 4 bases and the J segment 9 bases; nucleotides outside the gene matches: 8. Germline CDR1 reads SGHRS; CDR2 reads YFSETQ. CDR3 in DNA: TGCGCCAGCAGCGACGACACAGGGGGCGGGCAGTACTTC. Its protein is CASSDDTGGGQYF.

This rearrangement joins TRBV24-1 to TRBJ2-3; tentatively, D is TRBD2 (6 bases). Germline CDR1 and CDR2: KGHDR and SFDVKD. The CDR3 covers 16 residues. V was cut by 0 bases and J by 5 bases, with 14 bases left in between. CDR3: CATSDLPAGNRDTQYF. The CDR3, as DNA: TGTGCCACCAGTGATTTGCCGGCGGGGAACCGAGATACGCAGTATTTT.

V and J are TRBV27 and TRBJ2-7; the D gene is possibly TRBD1 (6 bases). The CDR3 consists of 14 residues. CDR1 and CDR2 (germline): MNHEY, SMNVEV (reference sequence). V gave up 7 bases and J gave up 0 bases, with 13 bases separating them. In DNA form, the CDR3 reads TGTGCCAGCAAGAGGGACATTAACTCCTACGAGCAGTACTTC. Translated, it gives CASKRDINSYEQYF.

V gene TRBV7-8 combines with J gene TRBJ2-1; a weak D match, TRBD2 (5 bases). Germline V gene data show CDR1 as SGHVS and CDR2 as FQNEAQ. The CDR3 is 15 amino acids. Trimming removed 0 bases from V and 10 bases from J, with 16 bases in between. The CDR3 spells CASSLAGASLMEQFF. DNA of the CDR3: TGTGCCAGCAGCTTAGCGGGAGCCTCCCTTATGGAGCAGTTCTTC.

The chain recombines TRBV12-3 or TRBV12-4 with TRBJ1-1; weak D call: TRBD1 (5 bases). Deletions cut 3 bases from V and 5 bases from J, with 10 bases between. The CDR3 length is 13 residues. The CDR3 coding sequence is TGTGCCAGCAGTTTGGGGCCTGGGACTGAAGCTTTCTTT. Amino acid sequence: CASSLGPGTEAFF.

The genes are TRBV19 and TRBJ2-1, with D possibly TRBD1 on 5 matching bases. The germline V gene encodes CDR1 LNHDA and CDR2 SQIVND (reference sequence). CDR3 size: 14 residues. Trimming pared 1 base from V and 9 bases from J, leaving 13 bases between. The CDR3 here is CASSIGQKGIEQFF. The DNA of the CDR3 is TGTGCCAGTAGTATAGGGCAAAAGGGGATTGAGCAGTTCTTC.

V is TRBV10-3 and J is TRBJ2-7, with 13 bases aligning to TRBD2. The CDR3 totals 16 residues. Germline lookup yields CDR1 ENHRY and CDR2 SYGVKD. V trimming: 7 bases; J trimming: 4 bases; junction bases outside the gene matches: 10. CDR3 loop: CAIKNGLAGEPYEQYF. In nucleotides, the CDR3 is TGTGCCATCAAAAATGGACTAGCGGGAGAACCGTACGAGCAGTACTTC.

V and J are TRBV27 and TRBJ2-7; 13 bases line up with TRBD2. Germline CDR1 is MNHEY and CDR2 is SMNVEV (reference sequence). The V and J ends lost 7 bases and 0 bases, in that order; junction bases with no gene match: 3. The CDR3 has 15 residues. The CDR3 region has the DNA TGTGCCAGCACCCGGACTAGCGGGAGCTCCTACGAGCAGTACTTC. Translation: CASTRTSGSSYEQYF.

This rearrangement joins TRBV28 to TRBJ1-2; D ambiguous. Germline CDR1 MDHEN, CDR2 SYDVKM. The V gene lost 5 bases and the J gene lost 6 bases, with 19 bases spanning the gap. The CDR3 contains 15 residues. CDR3 region: CASSELLTRTHGYTF. As DNA, the CDR3 is TGTGCCAGCAGTGAGCTATTAACTCGTACCCATGGCTACACCTTC.

The rearrangement joins TRBV10-1 to TRBJ1-6, with D uncertain. The CDR3 is 15 residues long. Germline CDR1 and CDR2: WNHNN and SYGVQD (reference sequence). Trimming cost V 3 bases and J 7 bases, with 13 bases left between them. CDR3 region: CASSDRMPGNSPLHF. The CDR3 DNA reads TGCGCCAGCAGTGACAGGATGCCCGGAAATTCACCCCTCCACTTT.

This clone was detected only a few times. The CDR3 region is CASSISGRAADTQYF. DNA of the CDR3: TGTGCCAGCTCAATTTCTGGGAGGGCCGCAGATACGCAGTATTTT. The chain employs TRBV11-2 and TRBJ2-3; 7 bases align to TRBD2. Germline CDR1 and CDR2: SGHAT and FQNNGV. V was pared by 8 bases and J by 4 bases, with 12 bases of the junction left unmatched. This CDR3 has 15 amino acids.

The V call is TRBV20-1, the J call TRBJ2-7; 9 bases map to TRBD2. The V segment lost 3 bases and the J segment 0 bases; nucleotides outside the gene matches: 6. This CDR3 is built from 15 residues. Germline V gene data show CDR1 as DFQATT and CDR2 as SNEGSKA (reference sequence). The CDR3 sequence is CSASKLSGSSYEQYF. The CDR3 nucleotides read TGCAGTGCTAGTAAGCTTAGCGGGAGCTCCTACGAGCAGTACTTC.

The rearrangement links TRBV14 to TRBJ2-7, with TRBD2 identical over 9 bases. Germline CDR1 and CDR2: SGHDN and FVKESK. V shed 4 bases and J 6 bases; nucleotides not matched to a gene: 16. CDR3 length equals 17 residues. CDR3 nucleotide sequence: TGTGCCAGCAGCCCGGGGTTGGGACTAGCTAAAAGATCCGAGCAGTACTTC. Protein sequence: CASSPGLGLAKRSEQYF.

The chain has TRBV6-2 or TRBV6-3 and TRBJ2-3; tentative D call: TRBD2 (6 bases). In germline, CDR1 is MNHEY, CDR2 SVGEGT. CDR3 size: 14 residues. Trimming took 0 bases from V and 4 from J, leaving 8 bases between them. The DNA for the CDR3 is TGTGCCAGCAGTTACTCCTCGGGGGCAGATACGCAGTATTTT. As protein: CASSYSSGADTQYF.

The chain uses TRBV28 and TRBJ2-4, with 10 bases matching TRBD1. From germline, CDR1 is MDHEN and CDR2 SYDVKM. The trim removed 5 bases at V and 6 bases at J, leaving 4 bases unmatched. The CDR3 runs 14 residues. CDR3 sequence: CASSTRTGGNIQYF. The DNA for the CDR3 is TGTGCCAGCAGTACCAGGACAGGGGGAAACATTCAGTACTTC.

The chain carries TRBV5-1 and TRBJ2-7; maybe TRBD1 (7 bases). The CDR3 runs 14 residues. Trimming cost V 4 bases and J 3 bases, with 14 bases left between them. The germline gives CDR1 SGHRS, CDR2 YFSETQ. This CDR3 is CASSRLGTDYEQYF. The CDR3 nucleotides read TGCGCCAGCAGCCGACTAGGGACAGACTACGAGCAGTACTTC.

This chain connects TRBV7-8 to TRBJ1-6; no clear D gene. Germline V lookup: CDR1 SGHVS, CDR2 FQNEAQ. The V end was cut by 5 bases, the J end by 4 bases, with 12 bases between. CDR3 length: 15 amino acids. In DNA, the CDR3 is TGTGCCAGCAGCCCCCTCGCAGGATATAATTCACCCCTCCACTTT. Protein product: CASSPLAGYNSPLHF.

The chain couples TRBV30 to TRBJ2-5, with D unresolved. V lost 6 bases and J 3 bases, leaving 5 bases between the germline ends. CDR1 and CDR2 from the germline V gene are GTSNPN and SVGIG (reference sequence). The CDR3 runs to 10 residues. The CDR3 protein is CACVEETQYF. The CDR3 nucleotides are TGTGCCTGCGTAGAAGAGACCCAGTACTTC.

This rearrangement joins TRBV11-2 to TRBJ1-6; 7 positions match TRBD1. Losses at the gene ends were 4 bases for V and 10 bases for J; bases not matched to a gene: 4. Germline assignment: CDR1 SGHAT and CDR2 FQNNGV. This CDR3 has 13 amino acids. CDR3 sequence: CASSSQTGSPLHF. In nucleotides, the CDR3 is TGTGCCAGCAGCTCCCAGACAGGGTCACCCCTCCACTTT.

The chain links TRBV11-1 to TRBJ1-1; D may be TRBD1 (6 bases). Trimming shortened V by 5 bases and J by 1 base, and 14 bases separated the two germline ends. The germline CDR1 and CDR2 sequences are SGHAT and FQDESV (reference sequence). The CDR3 consists of 15 residues. The CDR3 bases are TGTGCCAGCAGCCCATTAGGGACACAGAACACTGAAGCTTTCTTT. Amino acid sequence: CASSPLGTQNTEAFF. Full variable domain (outside the CDR3, taken from reference TRBV11-1 and TRBJ1-1): EAEVAQSPRYKITEKSQAVAFWCDPISGHATLYWYRQILGQGPELLVQFQDESVVDDSQLPKDRFSAERLKGVDSTLKIQPAELGDSAMYLCASSPLGTQNTEAFFGQGTRLTVV.

The J gene is TRBJ2-7, the V gene TRBV4-1, with a possible D match to TRBD1 (7 bases). This CDR3 has 15 residues. Germline CDR1 MGHRA, CDR2 YSYEKL. The ends were cut back, 2 bases at V and 6 bases at J, with 17 bases in the middle. CDR3 sequence (DNA): TGCGCCAGCAGCCAAAGACAGGGAGGCTATGGCGAGCAGTACTTC. Protein product: CASSQRQGGYGEQYF.

The rearrangement joins TRBV4-1 to TRBJ1-4, with 8 bases identical to TRBD1. The germline CDR1 and CDR2 sequences are MGHRA and YSYEKL. CDR3 length: 15 amino acids. V lost 4 bases, J lost 4 bases, and 5 bases stayed unmatched. The CDR3 nucleotides read TGCGCCAGCAGCCGCGCCGGGACAGGTAATGAAAAACTGTTTTTT. Its translation: CASSRAGTGNEKLFF.

J is TRBJ1-1 and V is TRBV28, with 8 bases matching TRBD1. CDR1 and CDR2 (germline): MDHEN, SYDVKM. J was trimmed by 2 bases and V by 8 bases; bases with no gene match: 7. This CDR3 comprises 14 residues. The CDR3 bases are TGTGCCAGCCTACGACAGGGGCGTAACACTGAAGCTTTCTTT. Encoded protein: CASLRQGRNTEAFF. Together with reference TRBV28 and TRBJ1-1, the CDR3 gives the full variable domain: DVKVTQSSRYLVKRTGEKVFLECVQDMDHENMFWYRQDPGLGLRLIYFSYDVKMKEKGDIPEGYSVSREKKERFSLILESASTNQTSMYLCASLRQGRNTEAFFGQGTRLTVV.

The CDR3 spells CASSLAGRYGYTF. CDR3 sequence (DNA): TGTGCCAGCAGCTTGGCCGGGAGATATGGCTACACCTTC. V and J are TRBV5-6 and TRBJ1-2; D gene unclear. V was trimmed by 0 bases and J by 5 bases, leaving 8 bases between them. There are 13 residues in the CDR3. Germline V gene lookup returns CDR1 SGHDT and CDR2 YYEEEE.